This TCR beta chain was identified in a study of human T cells and chemical hapten exposure. Study information: Small pooled library volume differences mainly caused per-sample TCR yield variation. Study findings and constraints: TCRs exceeding 1 in 1000 frequency stayed unchanged with DPC sensitization.

This clonotype was picked up many times. Antigen specificity is unknown. Trimming removed 6 bases from V and 3 bases from J, with 3 bases in between. Germline values: CDR1 KGHDR, CDR2 SFDVKD. The CDR3 spans 11 residues. As processed by the authors: A per-sample median of roughly 96,000 TCRs was observed, with counts ranging from roughly 23,224 to 700,000. Each CDR3 protein is one row after TCRdb ran MiXCR on the RACE reads. The V and J calls here are based on TCRdb, not the publication. The sample consists of fewer than 50,000 distinct CDR3 sequences, 3.7% of them appearing once. The time point: healthy volunteer bleed at 6 weeks. The authors extracted total RNA from unfractionated whole blood.

Sample: whole blood. This receptor was obtained from a human donor in good health. Some clones in this sample may be carry-over from other donors' samples. The chain joins TRBV24-1 to TRBJ2-3; D unresolved. For the CDR3, the DNA is TGTGCCACCAGTCGAACAGATACGCAGTATTTT. It specifies CATSRTDTQYF.